This T cell receptor beta chain was sequenced for a study of T cells after posttransplantation cyclophosphamide. Study-wide results and caveats: TRB overlap between skin or GI tissue T cells and blood was limited. TRB clonality was highly associated with recipient CMV seropositivity and reactivation. Donor CD8+ memory clones often dominated recipient blood repertoires at later times.

On the day of bone marrow donation, the related graft donor provided peripheral blood. Produced via immunoSEQ multiplex PCR; TCRdb's table is partial and in-frame only. This sample has roughly 32,000 clones and no singletons, with less than 5% in the ten largest. This clone came up many times. As yet, its antigen is unknown. This TCR was sampled from a woman aged 25-40 years in good health and a related stem cell transplant donor. Sequencing was carried out using PBMCs.

The CDR3 DNA sequence: TGTGCCAGCAGGCCGGAGCGTTATCCCTACGAGCAGTACTTC. Translation: CASRPERYPYEQYF. This chain joins TRBV7-9 and TRBJ2-7; D remains unclear. Trimming shortened V by 6 bases and J by 2 bases, and 14 bases separated the two germline ends. Germline values: CDR1 SEHNR, CDR2 FQNEAQ (reference sequence). This CDR3 is built from 14 residues.